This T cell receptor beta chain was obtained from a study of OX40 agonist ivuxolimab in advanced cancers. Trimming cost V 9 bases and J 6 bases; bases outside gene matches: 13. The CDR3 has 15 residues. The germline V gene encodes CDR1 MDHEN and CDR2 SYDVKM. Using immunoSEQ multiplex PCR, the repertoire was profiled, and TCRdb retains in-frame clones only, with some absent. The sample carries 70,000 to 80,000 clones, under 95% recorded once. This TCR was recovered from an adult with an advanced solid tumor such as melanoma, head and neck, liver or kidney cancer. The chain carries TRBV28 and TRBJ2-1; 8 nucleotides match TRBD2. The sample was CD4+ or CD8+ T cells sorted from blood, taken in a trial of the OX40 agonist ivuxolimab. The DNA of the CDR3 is TGTGCCAGTTTAGAACGGGAGGGCCCGGGCAATGAGCAGTTCTTC. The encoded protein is CASLEREGPGNEQFF.